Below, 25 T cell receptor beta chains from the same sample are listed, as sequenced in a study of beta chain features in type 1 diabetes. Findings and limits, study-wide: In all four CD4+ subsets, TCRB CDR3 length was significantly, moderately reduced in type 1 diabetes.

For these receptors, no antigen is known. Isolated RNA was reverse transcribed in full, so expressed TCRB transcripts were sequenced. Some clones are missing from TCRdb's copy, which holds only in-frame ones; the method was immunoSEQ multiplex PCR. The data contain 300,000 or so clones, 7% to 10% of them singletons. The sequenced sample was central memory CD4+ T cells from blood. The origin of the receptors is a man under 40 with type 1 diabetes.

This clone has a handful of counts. The CDR3 DNA follows: TGCGCCAGCAGCCAAGCCCGGGACAGGGACTCCTCTGGGGCCAACGTCCTGACTTTC. It codes for CASSQARDRDSSGANVLTF. V gene TRBV4-3 combines with J gene TRBJ2-6, with 9 nucleotides matching TRBD1. CDR3 length: 19 amino acids. Germline lookup yields CDR1 LGHNA and CDR2 YSLEER. The J segment lost 0 bases and the V segment lost 1 base, leaving 7 bases of the junction unmatched.

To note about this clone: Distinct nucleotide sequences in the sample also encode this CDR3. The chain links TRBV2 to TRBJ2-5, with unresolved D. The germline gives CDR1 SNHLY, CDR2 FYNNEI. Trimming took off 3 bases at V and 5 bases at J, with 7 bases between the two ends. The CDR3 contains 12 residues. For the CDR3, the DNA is TGTGCCAGCAGTGAGGGAAGGGAGACCCAGTACTTC. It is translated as CASSEGRETQYF. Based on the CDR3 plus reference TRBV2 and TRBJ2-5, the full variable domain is EPEVTQTPSHQVTQMGQEVILRCVPISNHLYFYWYRQILGQKVEFLVSFYNNEISEKSEIFDDQFSVERPDGSNFTLKIRSTKLEDSAMYFCASSEGRETQYFGPGTRLLVL.

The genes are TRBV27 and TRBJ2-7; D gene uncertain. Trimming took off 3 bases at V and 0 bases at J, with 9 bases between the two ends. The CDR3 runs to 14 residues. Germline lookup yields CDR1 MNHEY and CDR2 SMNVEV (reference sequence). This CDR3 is CASSLRVSSYEQYF. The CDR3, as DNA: TGTGCCAGCAGTTTGAGAGTAAGCTCCTACGAGCAGTACTTC.

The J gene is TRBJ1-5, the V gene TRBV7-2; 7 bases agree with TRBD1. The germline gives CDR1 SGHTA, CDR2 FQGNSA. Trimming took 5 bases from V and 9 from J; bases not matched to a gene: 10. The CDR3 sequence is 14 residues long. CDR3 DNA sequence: TGTGCCAGCAGCCTACAGGGGTTGGGGCGGCCCCAGCATTTT. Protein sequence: CASSLQGLGRPQHF.

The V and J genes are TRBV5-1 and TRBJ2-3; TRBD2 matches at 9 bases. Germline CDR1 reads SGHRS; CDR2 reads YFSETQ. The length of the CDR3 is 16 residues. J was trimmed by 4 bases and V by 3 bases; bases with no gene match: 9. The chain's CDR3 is CASSSAGTSSADTQYF. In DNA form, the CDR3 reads TGCGCCAGCAGCTCCGCCGGGACTAGCAGCGCAGATACGCAGTATTTT.

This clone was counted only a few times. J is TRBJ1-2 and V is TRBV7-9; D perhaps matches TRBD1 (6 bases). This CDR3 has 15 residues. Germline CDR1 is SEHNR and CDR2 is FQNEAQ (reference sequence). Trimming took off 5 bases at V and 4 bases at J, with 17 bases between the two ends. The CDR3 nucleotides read TGTGCCAGCAGCCCGTCGGGACACAACTTCTATGGCTACACCTTC. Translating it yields CASSPSGHNFYGYTF.

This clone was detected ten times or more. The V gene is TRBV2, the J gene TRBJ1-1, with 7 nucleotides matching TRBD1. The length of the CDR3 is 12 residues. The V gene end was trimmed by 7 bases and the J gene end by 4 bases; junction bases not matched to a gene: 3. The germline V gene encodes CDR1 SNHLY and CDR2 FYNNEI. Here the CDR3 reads CASNQGGTEAFF. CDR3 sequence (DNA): TGTGCCAGCAACCAGGGGGGCACTGAAGCTTTCTTT.

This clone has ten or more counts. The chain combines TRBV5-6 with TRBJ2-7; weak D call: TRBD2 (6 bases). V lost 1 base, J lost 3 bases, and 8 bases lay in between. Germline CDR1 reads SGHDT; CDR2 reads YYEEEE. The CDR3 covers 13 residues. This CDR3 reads CASSLWRGYEQYF. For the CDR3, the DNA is TGTGCCAGCAGCTTGTGGAGGGGCTACGAGCAGTACTTC.

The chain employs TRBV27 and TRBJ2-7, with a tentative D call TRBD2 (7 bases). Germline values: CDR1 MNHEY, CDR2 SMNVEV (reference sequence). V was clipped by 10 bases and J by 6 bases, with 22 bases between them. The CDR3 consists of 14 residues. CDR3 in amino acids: CATGWGGLIREQYF. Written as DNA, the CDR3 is TGTGCCACGGGATGGGGGGGCCTTATTCGCGAGCAGTACTTC.

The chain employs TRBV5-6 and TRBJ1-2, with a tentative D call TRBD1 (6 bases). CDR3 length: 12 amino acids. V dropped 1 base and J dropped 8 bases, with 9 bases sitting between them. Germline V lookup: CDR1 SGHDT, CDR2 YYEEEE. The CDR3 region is CASSLSRGGYTF. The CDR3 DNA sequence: TGTGCCAGCAGCTTGTCCAGGGGCGGCTACACCTTC.

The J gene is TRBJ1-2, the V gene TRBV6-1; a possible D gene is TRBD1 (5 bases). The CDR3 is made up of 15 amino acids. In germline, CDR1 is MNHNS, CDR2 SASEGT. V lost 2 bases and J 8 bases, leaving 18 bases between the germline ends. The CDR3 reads CASSETTGRPSGYTF. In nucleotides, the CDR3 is TGTGCCAGCAGTGAAACCACAGGACGGCCGAGCGGCTACACCTTC.

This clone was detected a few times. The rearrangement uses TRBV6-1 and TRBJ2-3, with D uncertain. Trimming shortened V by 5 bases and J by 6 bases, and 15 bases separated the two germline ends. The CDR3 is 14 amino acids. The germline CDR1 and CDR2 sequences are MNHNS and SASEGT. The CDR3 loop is CASSLRYPPDTQYF. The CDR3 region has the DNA TGTGCCAGCAGTCTCCGATATCCCCCGGATACGCAGTATTTT.

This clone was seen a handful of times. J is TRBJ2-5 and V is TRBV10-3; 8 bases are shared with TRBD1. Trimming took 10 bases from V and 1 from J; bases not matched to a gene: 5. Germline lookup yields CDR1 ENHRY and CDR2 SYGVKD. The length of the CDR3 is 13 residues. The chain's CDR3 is CASSGGLQETQYF. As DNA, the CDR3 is TGTGCCAGCTCAGGGGGCCTCCAAGAGACCCAGTACTTC.

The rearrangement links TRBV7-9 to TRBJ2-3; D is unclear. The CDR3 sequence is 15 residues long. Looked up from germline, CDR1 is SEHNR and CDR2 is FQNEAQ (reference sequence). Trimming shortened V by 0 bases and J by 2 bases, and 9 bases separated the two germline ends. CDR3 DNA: TGTGCCAGCAGCTTAGCAGCCGGGTTCACAGATACGCAGTATTTT. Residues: CASSLAAGFTDTQYF.

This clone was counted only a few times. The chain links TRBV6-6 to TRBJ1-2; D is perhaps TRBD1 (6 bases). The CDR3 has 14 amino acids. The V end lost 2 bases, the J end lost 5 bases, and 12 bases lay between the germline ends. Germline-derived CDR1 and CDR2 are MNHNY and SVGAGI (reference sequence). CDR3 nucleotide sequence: TGTGCCAGCAGTTACACAGGGACATATTATGGCTACACCTTC. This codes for CASSYTGTYYGYTF.

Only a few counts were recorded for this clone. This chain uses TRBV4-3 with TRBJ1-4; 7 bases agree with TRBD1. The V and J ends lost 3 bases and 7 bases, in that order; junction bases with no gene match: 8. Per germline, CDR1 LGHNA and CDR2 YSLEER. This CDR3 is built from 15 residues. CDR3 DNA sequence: TGCGCCAGCAGCCACGAGGGGGCGAGGAGTGAAAAACTGTTTTTT. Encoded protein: CASSHEGARSEKLFF.

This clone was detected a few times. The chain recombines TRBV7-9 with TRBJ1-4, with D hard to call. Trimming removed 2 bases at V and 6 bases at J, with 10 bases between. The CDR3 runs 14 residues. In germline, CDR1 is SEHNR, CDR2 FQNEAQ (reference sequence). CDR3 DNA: TGTGCCAGCAGCTTACTGGGCCGCCATGAAAAACTGTTTTTT. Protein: CASSLLGRHEKLFF. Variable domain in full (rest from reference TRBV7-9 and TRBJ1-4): DTGVSQNPRHKITKRGQNVTFRCDPISEHNRLYWYRQTLGQGPEFLTYFQNEAQLEKSRLLSDRFSAERPKGSFSTLEIQRTEQGDSAMYLCASSLLGRHEKLFFGSGTQLSVL.

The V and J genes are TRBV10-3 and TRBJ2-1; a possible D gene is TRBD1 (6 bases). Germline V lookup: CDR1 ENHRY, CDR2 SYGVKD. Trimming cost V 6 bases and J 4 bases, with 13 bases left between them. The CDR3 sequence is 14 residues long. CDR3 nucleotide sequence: TGTGCCATCAGCCAGGACAGCGGATACAATGAGCAGTTCTTC. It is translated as CAISQDSGYNEQFF.

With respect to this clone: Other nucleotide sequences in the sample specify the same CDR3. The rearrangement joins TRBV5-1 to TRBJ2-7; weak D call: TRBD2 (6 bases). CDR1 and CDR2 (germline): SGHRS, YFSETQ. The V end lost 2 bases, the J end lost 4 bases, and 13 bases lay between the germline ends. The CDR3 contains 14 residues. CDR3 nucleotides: TGCGCCAGCAGCTTTGAAGGAGGGAGTTACGAGCAGTACTTC. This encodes CASSFEGGSYEQYF.

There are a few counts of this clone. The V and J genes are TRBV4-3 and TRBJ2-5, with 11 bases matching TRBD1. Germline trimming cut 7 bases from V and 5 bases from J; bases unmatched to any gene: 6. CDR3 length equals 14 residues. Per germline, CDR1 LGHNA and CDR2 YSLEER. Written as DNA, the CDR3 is TGCGCCAGCAAGCCGGGACAGGGGGAGGAGACCCAGTACTTC. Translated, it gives CASKPGQGEETQYF.

In DNA form, the CDR3 reads TGTGCCTGGACGGCACCAGGGAGTGACACTGAAGCTTTCTTT. Translating gives CAWTAPGSDTEAFF. The chain uses TRBV30 and TRBJ1-1, with D perhaps TRBD1 (5 bases). This CDR3 region has 14 residues. Trimming took 4 bases from V and 3 from J, leaving 15 bases between them. CDR1 is GTSNPN, CDR2 SVGIG, per germline (reference sequence).

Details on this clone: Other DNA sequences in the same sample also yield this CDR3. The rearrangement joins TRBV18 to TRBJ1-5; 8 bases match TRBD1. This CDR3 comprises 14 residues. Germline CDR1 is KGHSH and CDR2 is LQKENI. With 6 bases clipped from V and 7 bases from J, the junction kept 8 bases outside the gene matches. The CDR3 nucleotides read TGTGCCAGCTCTCCGACAGGGGAAAGGCAGCCCCAGCATTTT. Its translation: CASSPTGERQPQHF.

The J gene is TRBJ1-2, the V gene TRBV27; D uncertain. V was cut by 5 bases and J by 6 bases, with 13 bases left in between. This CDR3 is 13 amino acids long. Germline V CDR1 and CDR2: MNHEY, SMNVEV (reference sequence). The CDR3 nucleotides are TGTGCCAGCAGTCCCCGCGATCGCGATGGCTACACCTTC. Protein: CASSPRDRDGYTF.

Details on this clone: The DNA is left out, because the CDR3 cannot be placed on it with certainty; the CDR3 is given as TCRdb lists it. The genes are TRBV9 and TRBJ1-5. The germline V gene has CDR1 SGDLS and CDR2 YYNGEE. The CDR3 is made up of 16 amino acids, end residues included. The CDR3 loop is CASSPRENTLSGPQHF.

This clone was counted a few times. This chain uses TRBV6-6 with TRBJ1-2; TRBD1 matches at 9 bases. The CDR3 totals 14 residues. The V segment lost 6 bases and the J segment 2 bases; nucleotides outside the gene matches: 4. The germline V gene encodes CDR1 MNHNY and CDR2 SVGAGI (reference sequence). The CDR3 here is CASRPGQGNYGYTF. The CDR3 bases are TGTGCCAGCAGACCAGGACAGGGGAACTATGGCTACACCTTC.